This TCR beta chain derives from a study of regulatory T cells in long-lasting Graves disease. Remarks on this clonotype: The antigen is unknown.

iRepertoire HTBI primers and Arm-PCR of CDR3 regions built TCR beta libraries. MiXCR, applied by TCRdb to the multiplex PCR reads, yields one record per CDR3 protein. The table has hundreds of thousands of distinct CDR3 sequences, approximately 20% seen once. Whole-study findings and limits: Persistent disease exhibited a predilection for TRBV28, TRBJ1-2 and TRBJ2-5. Persistent Graves' cases showed lower TCR diversity than newly diagnosed cases.

Time point: newly diagnosed GD, antithyroid drugs for less than 3 months. Isolated PBMC RNA provided the starting material for the TCR library. CDR3 length: 16 residues. Trimming took 6 bases from V and 6 from J; bases not matched to a gene: 9. CDR1 and CDR2 from the germline V gene are MNHNS and SASEGT. The sequence came from a female donor with Graves disease. The sample here was peripheral blood mononuclear cells (PBMCs), taken at new diagnosis, from a patient treated with antithyroid drugs. The genes are TRBV6-1 and TRBJ2-3; 13 nucleotides align to TRBD2. As DNA, the CDR3 is TGTGCCAGCAGCTATACTAGCGGGAGGGTCCGCGATACGCAGTATTTT. Translating gives CASSYTSGRVRDTQYF.